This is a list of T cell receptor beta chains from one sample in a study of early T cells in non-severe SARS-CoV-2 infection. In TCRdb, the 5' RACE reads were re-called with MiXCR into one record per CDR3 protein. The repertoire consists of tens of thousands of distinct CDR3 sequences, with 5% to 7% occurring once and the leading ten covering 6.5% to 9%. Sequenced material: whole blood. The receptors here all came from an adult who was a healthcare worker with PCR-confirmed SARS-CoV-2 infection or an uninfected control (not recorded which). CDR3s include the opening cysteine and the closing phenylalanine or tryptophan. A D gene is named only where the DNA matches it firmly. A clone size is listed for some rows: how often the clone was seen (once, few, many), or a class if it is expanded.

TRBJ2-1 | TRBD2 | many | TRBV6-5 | TGTGCCAGCAGTTACTCCCGGGGGGATGGTACCTACAATGAGCAGTTCTTC | CASSYSRGDGTYNEQFF
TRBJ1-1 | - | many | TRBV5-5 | TGTGCCAGCAGCTTGGCCTCGGCAGAAAGGGGGGGAGCTTTCTTT | CASSLASAERGGAFF
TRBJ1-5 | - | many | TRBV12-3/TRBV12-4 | TGTGCCAGCAGTAATTCAGGGTGGCCGCGGAGCAATCAGCCCCAGCATTTT | CASSNSGWPRSNQPQHF
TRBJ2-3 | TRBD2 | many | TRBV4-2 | TGTGCCAGCAGCCAAGATGCGGCGGGGGGCGACCGAGATACGCAGTATTTT | CASSQDAAGGDRDTQYF
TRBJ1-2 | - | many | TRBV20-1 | TGCAGTGCTAGACTGTCCGGAGCCCGGTATGGCTACACCTTC | CSARLSGARYGYTF
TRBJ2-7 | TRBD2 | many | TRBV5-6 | TGTGCCAGCAGCTTGGTCGCGGGAGAAGTTCACGAGCAGTACTTC | CASSLVAGEVHEQYF
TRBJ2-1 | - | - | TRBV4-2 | TGTGCCAGCAGCCAAGAGGCCCCGAGTGAGCAGTTCTTC | CASSQEAPSEQFF
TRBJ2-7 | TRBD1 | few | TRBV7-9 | TGTGCCAGCAGCCTAACCGGGACAGGGGGCTACGAGCAGTACTTC | CASSLTGTGGYEQYF
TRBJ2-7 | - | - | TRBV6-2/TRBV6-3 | TGTGCCAGCAGTTACGGAACCGGCGAGCAGTACTTC | CASSYGTGEQYF
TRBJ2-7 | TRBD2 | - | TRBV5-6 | TGTGCCAGCAGCTTCCGGACTAGCCCCTACGAGCAGTACTTC | CASSFRTSPYEQYF
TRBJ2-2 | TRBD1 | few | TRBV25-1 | TGTGCCAGCAGAAGGCCCGGGACAGAGACCGGGGAGCTGTTTTTT | CASRRPGTETGELFF
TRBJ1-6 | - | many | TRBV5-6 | TGTGCCAGCAGCTTGTTTACGGGGGTTGGTTCACCCCTCCACTTT | CASSLFTGVGSPLHF
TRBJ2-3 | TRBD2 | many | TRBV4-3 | TGCGCCAGCAGCCAAGGGACTAGCGAGACAGATACGCAGTATTTT | CASSQGTSETDTQYF
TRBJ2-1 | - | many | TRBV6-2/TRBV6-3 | TGTGCCAGCAAAACATACGCCGGGACCCCCCTAGGGTACAATGAGCAGTTCTTC | CASKTYAGTPLGYNEQFF
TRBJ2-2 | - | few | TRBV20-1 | TGCAGTGCTAGAGCCTCCTGGGGTGCCGGGGAGCTGTTTTTT | CSARASWGAGELFF
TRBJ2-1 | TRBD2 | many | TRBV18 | TGTGCCAGCTCACCTATAGGACTAGCGGGAGGATCCTACAATGAGCAGTTCTTC | CASSPIGLAGGSYNEQFF
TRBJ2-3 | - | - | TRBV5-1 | TGCGCCAGCAGCTTCGGACTATTTAGTATACGAGATACGCAGTATTTT | CASSFGLFSIRDTQYF
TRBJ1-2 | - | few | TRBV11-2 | TGTGCCAGCAGCTCCCCACGCTTAGCTAACTATGGCTACACCTTC | CASSSPRLANYGYTF
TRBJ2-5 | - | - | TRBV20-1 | TGCAGTGCTAGTATGGTCAGCCCCGGACAAGAGACCCAGTACTTC | CSASMVSPGQETQYF
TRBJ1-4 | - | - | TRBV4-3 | TGCGCCAGCAGCCAAGATTACAGGCGTAATGAAAAACTGTTTTTT | CASSQDYRRNEKLFF
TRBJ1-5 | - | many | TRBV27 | TGTGCCACCCGATCTCAAGACAGCAGCAATCAGCCCCAGCATTTT | CATRSQDSSNQPQHF
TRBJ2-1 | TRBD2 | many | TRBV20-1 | TGCAGTGCCAGCCGTAATAGCGGGACCCCTAACAATGAGCAGTTCTTC | CSASRNSGTPNNEQFF
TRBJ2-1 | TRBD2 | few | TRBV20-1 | TGCAGTGCCCCAACACTGGGGACTAGCCTCAATGAGCAGTTCTTC | CSAPTLGTSLNEQFF
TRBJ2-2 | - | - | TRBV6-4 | TGTGCCAGCAGTGACTCGGACAGCACCGGGGAGCTGTTTTTT | CASSDSDSTGELFF
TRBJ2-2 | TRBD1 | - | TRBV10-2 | TGCGCCAGCACCCCCGGCGGGACAGGGGCCACCGGGGAGCTGTTTTTT | CASTPGGTGATGELFF
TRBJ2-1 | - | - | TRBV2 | TGTGCCAGCAGTGAGTGGGACAATGAGCAGTTCTTC | CASSEWDNEQFF
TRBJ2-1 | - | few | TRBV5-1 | TGCGCCAGCAGCCCGGTCTTGAGGGGCAATGAGCAGTTCTTC | CASSPVLRGNEQFF